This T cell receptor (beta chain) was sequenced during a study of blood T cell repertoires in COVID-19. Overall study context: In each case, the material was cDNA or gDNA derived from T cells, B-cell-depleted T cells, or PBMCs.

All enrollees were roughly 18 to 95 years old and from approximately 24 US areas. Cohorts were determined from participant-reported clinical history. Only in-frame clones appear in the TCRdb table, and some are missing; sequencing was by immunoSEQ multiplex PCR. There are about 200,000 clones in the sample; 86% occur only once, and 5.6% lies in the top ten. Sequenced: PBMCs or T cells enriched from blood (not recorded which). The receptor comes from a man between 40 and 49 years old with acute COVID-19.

DNA of the CDR3: TGTGCCAGCCGTCCAGGGTATTTGACGTCAGAGACCCAGTACTTC. Translated, it gives CASRPGYLTSETQYF. J is TRBJ2-5 and V is TRBV7-8, with a tentative D call TRBD1 (5 bases). Between the trimmed V and J ends, which lost 8 bases and 4 bases, there was a span of 20 bases. CDR1 is SGHVS, CDR2 FQNEAQ, per germline. The CDR3 has 15 residues. Looking up the rest from reference TRBV7-8 and TRBJ2-5 gives the full variable domain: GAGVSQSPRYKVAKRGQDVALRCDPISGHVSLFWYQQALGQGPEFLTYFQNEAQLDKSGLPSDRFFAERPEGSVSTLKIQRTQQEDSAVYLCASRPGYLTSETQYFGPGTRLLVL.